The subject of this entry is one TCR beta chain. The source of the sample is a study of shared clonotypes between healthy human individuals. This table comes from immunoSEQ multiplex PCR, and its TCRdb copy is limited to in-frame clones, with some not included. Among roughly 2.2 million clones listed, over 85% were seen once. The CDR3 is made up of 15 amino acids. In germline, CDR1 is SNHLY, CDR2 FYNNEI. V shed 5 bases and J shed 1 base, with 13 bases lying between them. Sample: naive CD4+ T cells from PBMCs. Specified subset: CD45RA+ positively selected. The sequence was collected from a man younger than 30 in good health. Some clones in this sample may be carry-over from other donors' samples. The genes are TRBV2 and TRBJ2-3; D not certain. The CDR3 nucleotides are TGTGCCAGCAGTCCACGGTCGCCTGGCACAGATACGCAGTATTTT. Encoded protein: CASSPRSPGTDTQYF. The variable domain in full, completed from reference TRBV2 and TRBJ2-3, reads EPEVTQTPSHQVTQMGQEVILRCVPISNHLYFYWYRQILGQKVEFLVSFYNNEISEKSEIFDDQFSVERPDGSNFTLKIRSTKLEDSAMYFCASSPRSPGTDTQYFGPGTRLTVL.